This TCR beta chain was identified in a study of blood T cell repertoires in COVID-19. Produced via immunoSEQ multiplex PCR; TCRdb's table is partial and in-frame only. The table records approximately 50,000 clones, 85% to 95% of them present only once. Trimming took 3 bases from V and 5 from J; bases not matched to a gene: 7. Germline CDR1 and CDR2: SGDLS and YYNGEE. The CDR3 spans 14 residues. Sequenced input: peripheral blood. This TCR was recovered from a human donor in a cohort sampled during active COVID-19. The genes are TRBV9 and TRBJ1-1, with 7 bases aligning to TRBD1. CDR3 in amino acids: CASSGRQGETEAFF. The CDR3 DNA sequence: TGTGCCAGCAGCGGGAGACAGGGTGAGACTGAAGCTTTCTTT.